The 27 T cell receptor beta chains below all came from one sample that was sequenced in a study of blood T cells in healthy people across ages. A J-beta primer mix and a sample-barcoded 5' primer were used in a second PCR of roughly 7 to 12 cycles. TCRdb passed the 5' RACE reads through MiXCR, listing each CDR3 protein once. The data contain 1.6 million or so distinct CDR3 sequences, almost 35% of them singletons. Sequenced material: blood. Receptors originate from a woman aged 30 to 39 in good health.

The chain employs TRBV27 and TRBJ2-1; D is uncertain. The germline CDR1 and CDR2 sequences are MNHEY and SMNVEV (reference sequence). Trimming took off 3 bases at V and 4 bases at J, with 16 bases between the two ends. The CDR3 is 16 residues long. The CDR3 loop reads CASSLEGILGYNEQFF. The CDR3, as DNA: TGTGCCAGCAGTTTGGAAGGGATCCTAGGGTACAATGAGCAGTTCTTC.

This clonotype was counted ten times or more. The chain couples TRBV5-1 to TRBJ2-6; the D gene is possibly TRBD2 (5 bases). V lost 4 bases to trimming and J lost 2 bases, with 13 bases between them. The CDR3 contains 16 residues. Germline V lookup: CDR1 SGHRS, CDR2 YFSETQ. CDR3 coding DNA: TGCGCCAGCAGCCCCCAACTCGGGGCTGGGGCCAACGTCCTGACTTTC. Its translation: CASSPQLGAGANVLTF. The variable domain in full, with the rest retrieved from reference TRBV5-1 and TRBJ2-6, is KAGVTQTPRYLIKTRGQQVTLSCSPISGHRSVSWYQQTPGQGLQFLFEYFSETQRNKGNFPGRFSGRQFSNSRSEMNVSTLELGDSALYLCASSPQLGAGANVLTFGAGSRLTVL.

This chain joins TRBV7-9 and TRBJ2-3; no clear D. V lost 1 base and J 5 bases, leaving 7 bases between the germline ends. This CDR3 is 13 amino acids long. Looked up from germline, CDR1 is SEHNR and CDR2 is FQNEAQ (reference sequence). CDR3 amino acids: CASSLGFEDTQYF. The DNA of the CDR3 is TGTGCCAGCAGCTTAGGGTTTGAAGATACGCAGTATTTT.

This clonotype was counted only a few times. The V call is TRBV12-3 or TRBV12-4, the J call TRBJ2-5, with 8 bases identical to TRBD1. V gave up 5 bases and J gave up 5 bases; unmatched junction bases: 10. There are 15 residues in the CDR3. This chain's CDR3 is CASSETGDRQETQYF. In nucleotides, the CDR3 is TGTGCCAGCAGTGAGACAGGGGATCGCCAGGAGACCCAGTACTTC.

The V call is TRBV5-1, the J call TRBJ2-5, with D tentatively TRBD2 (6 bases). The CDR3 runs to 14 residues. Trimming took 0 bases from V and 3 from J, leaving 9 bases between them. Germline CDR1 is SGHRS and CDR2 is YFSETQ. CDR3 residues: CASSLGTKKETQYF. Written as DNA, the CDR3 is TGCGCCAGCAGCTTGGGGACTAAAAAAGAGACCCAGTACTTC.

The chain uses TRBV27 and TRBJ2-7, with 10 bases that match TRBD2. The CDR3 runs 16 residues. V shed 5 bases and J 2 bases; nucleotides not matched to a gene: 9. Germline CDR1 MNHEY, CDR2 SMNVEV (reference sequence). The CDR3 sequence: CASSRSSSGSAYEQYF. CDR3 bases: TGTGCCAGCAGTCGTTCCTCTAGCGGGAGCGCCTACGAGCAGTACTTC.

The CDR3 is CAISEGSFSYNEQFF. CDR3 coding DNA: TGTGCCATCAGTGAGGGTAGCTTCAGCTACAATGAGCAGTTCTTC. The chain joins TRBV10-3 to TRBJ2-1; D uncertain. V was shortened by 2 bases and J by 3 bases, with 11 bases between the two germline ends. This CDR3 contains 15 residues. Germline V gene data show CDR1 as ENHRY and CDR2 as SYGVKD.

This chain links TRBV3-1 with TRBJ2-1; a weak D match, TRBD2 (6 bases). The CDR3 totals 16 residues. CDR1 is LGHDT, CDR2 YNNKEL, per germline (reference sequence). Deletions cut 1 base from V and 8 bases from J, with 18 bases between. The CDR3 bases are TGTGCCAGCAGCCAAGGGGTAACTAGCTTCGGAGATGAGCAGTTCTTC. Translating it yields CASSQGVTSFGDEQFF.

The chain couples TRBV5-1 to TRBJ1-2, with 8 nucleotides matching TRBD1. J was trimmed by 8 bases and V by 1 base; bases with no gene match: 7. The CDR3 has 14 amino acids. CDR1 is SGHRS, CDR2 YFSETQ, per germline. Here the CDR3 reads CASSLSPGGNGYTF. Here the CDR3 DNA reads TGCGCCAGCAGCTTGTCCCCAGGGGGCAACGGCTACACCTTC.

This clonotype occurred a few times. This chain joins TRBV20-1 and TRBJ2-4, with 8 positions matching TRBD2. CDR3 length: 14 amino acids. The V gene's germline CDR1 is DFQATT and CDR2 SNEGSKA (reference sequence). The junction had 6 bases not matched to a gene; V was cut back by 2 bases and J by 6 bases. CDR3 sequence reads: CSARSPTSGNIQYF. The CDR3 bases are TGCAGTGCTAGATCCCCAACTAGCGGAAACATTCAGTACTTC.

Points on this clonotype: Relative to the germline gene, one junction end is altered; a read error may explain this. This chain connects TRBV2 to TRBJ2-5; D not resolved. The DNA end is more similar to TRBJ2-7, so the J call may be wrong. The CDR3 runs 11 residues. The germline V gene encodes CDR1 SNHLY and CDR2 FYNNEI. The CDR3 region has the DNA TGTGCCAACAGTGAACGTGCCGAGCAGTACTTC. It specifies CANSERAEQYF.

The sample holds a few counts of this clonotype. This chain connects TRBV4-1 to TRBJ1-1; 7 nucleotides line up with TRBD1. The CDR3 consists of 17 residues. Germline-derived CDR1 and CDR2 are MGHRA and YSYEKL. The V segment lost 3 bases and the J segment 2 bases; nucleotides outside the gene matches: 12. CDR3 amino acids: CASSHQLAGGINTEAFF. The CDR3 nucleotides read TGCGCCAGCAGCCACCAACTCGCAGGGGGAATTAACACTGAAGCTTTCTTT.

This chain connects TRBV10-3 to TRBJ2-1, with 10 bases lining up with TRBD1. Germline assignment: CDR1 ENHRY and CDR2 SYGVKD. After removal of 0 bases from V and 6 bases from J, the junction contained 2 bases not matched to a gene. CDR3 length: 15 residues. The CDR3 bases are TGTGCCATCAGTGAGTCGAGGGACAGGGGCAATGAGCAGTTCTTC. Its translation is CAISESRDRGNEQFF.

This clonotype was seen repeatedly, ten times or more. The chain recombines TRBV3-1 with TRBJ2-5; TRBD1 matches at 8 bases. This CDR3 has 15 residues. With 0 bases clipped from V and 3 bases from J, the junction kept 3 bases outside the gene matches. Germline assignment: CDR1 LGHDT and CDR2 YNNKEL (reference sequence). Here the CDR3 reads CASSQDRTGKETQYF. CDR3 DNA sequence: TGTGCCAGCAGCCAAGACCGGACAGGGAAAGAGACCCAGTACTTC.

The chain links TRBV6-1 to TRBJ1-1; a possible D gene is TRBD1 (5 bases). Deletions cut 6 bases from V and 1 base from J, with 15 bases between. The CDR3 extends over 15 amino acids. CDR1 and CDR2 (germline): MNHNS, SASEGT. The CDR3 nucleotides are TGTGCCAGCAGAAGCGGCGACAGCCGGAACACTGAAGCTTTCTTT. Translating it yields CASRSGDSRNTEAFF.

This sequence joins TRBV20-1 and TRBJ1-6; maybe TRBD1 (5 bases). The length of the CDR3 is 16 residues. Between the trimmed V and J ends, which lost 3 bases and 4 bases, there was a span of 16 bases. Germline V gene lookup returns CDR1 DFQATT and CDR2 SNEGSKA (reference sequence). CDR3 sequence: CSARDGGRPYNSPLHF. CDR3 DNA: TGCAGTGCTAGGGACGGGGGAAGGCCATATAATTCACCCCTCCACTTT.

This chain uses TRBV28 with TRBJ2-6; possibly TRBD1 or TRBD2 for D (5 bases each). V shed 8 bases and J shed 0 bases, with 11 bases lying between them. Germline assignment: CDR1 MDHEN and CDR2 SYDVKM. CDR3 length: 15 residues. The CDR3 DNA follows: TGTGCCAGCGGGGACGGGCCCTCTGGGGCCAACGTCCTGACTTTC. Its translation is CASGDGPSGANVLTF. Drawing the rest from reference TRBV28 and TRBJ2-6, the complete variable domain is DVKVTQSSRYLVKRTGEKVFLECVQDMDHENMFWYRQDPGLGLRLIYFSYDVKMKEKGDIPEGYSVSREKKERFSLILESASTNQTSMYLCASGDGPSGANVLTFGAGSRLTVL.

CDR3 in DNA: TGTGCCAGCAGCAAAGGACTAGCGGGGTCCTACGAGCAGTACTTC. Encoded protein: CASSKGLAGSYEQYF. The V call is TRBV9, the J call TRBJ2-7; 12 nucleotides line up with TRBD2. The CDR3 contains 15 residues. Germline-derived CDR1 and CDR2 are SGDLS and YYNGEE. Trimming removed 4 bases from V and 1 base from J; junction bases left unmatched: 3.

The rearrangement links TRBV27 to TRBJ1-2; unclear D gene. V lost 2 bases, J lost 6 bases, and 13 bases lay in between. The CDR3 consists of 14 residues. CDR1 and CDR2 (germline): MNHEY, SMNVEV (reference sequence). The CDR3 sequence: CASSLDIGSNGYTF. The CDR3 DNA follows: TGTGCCAGCAGTTTAGATATCGGGAGCAATGGCTACACCTTC.

This chain joins TRBV19 and TRBJ2-5; D might be TRBD1 (5 bases). CDR1 and CDR2 (germline): LNHDA, SQIVND (reference sequence). Trimming stripped 3 bases from V and 5 bases from J, with 13 bases between. The CDR3 covers 14 residues. CDR3 residues: CASSIPDAGETQYF. The CDR3 DNA reads TGTGCCAGTAGTATTCCAGACGCAGGGGAGACCCAGTACTTC.

This clonotype was observed a handful of times. In DNA form, the CDR3 reads TGTGCCAGCAGCTCGGCCGACAGGCCCTGGTTCTACGAGCAGTACTTC. Protein product: CASSSADRPWFYEQYF. The V and J genes are TRBV7-2 and TRBJ2-7, with D tentatively TRBD1 (6 bases). The CDR3 spans 16 residues. Germline V gene data show CDR1 as SGHTA and CDR2 as FQGNSA. The ends were cut back, 4 bases at V and 3 bases at J, with 19 bases in the middle. The full variable domain, completed using reference TRBV7-2 and TRBJ2-7, is GAGVSQSPSNKVTEKGKDVELRCDPISGHTALYWYRQSLGQGLEFLIYFQGNSAPDKSGLPSDRFSAERTGGSVSTLTIQRTQQEDSAVYLCASSSADRPWFYEQYFGPGTRLTVT.

The V and J genes are TRBV12-3 or TRBV12-4 and TRBJ1-2, with D possibly TRBD1 on 5 matching bases. Trimming took 6 bases from V and 0 from J, leaving 20 bases between them. This CDR3 is 17 amino acids long. CDR3 region: CASRRLGRGPPNYGYTF. The CDR3 bases are TGTGCCAGCAGACGTCTTGGAAGGGGCCCCCCTAACTATGGCTACACCTTC.

There are a few counts of this clonotype. The chain employs TRBV6-6 and TRBJ1-2; D remains ambiguous. V lost 2 bases, J lost 2 bases, and 9 bases lay in between. The CDR3 totals 14 residues. CDR1 is MNHNY and CDR2 is SVGAGI in the germline V gene (reference sequence). CDR3 residues: CASSYRTTNYGYTF. The CDR3 DNA reads TGTGCCAGCAGTTACCGCACAACGAACTATGGCTACACCTTC.

The rearrangement joins TRBV10-3 to TRBJ2-1, with D hard to call. In germline, CDR1 is ENHRY, CDR2 SYGVKD. V lost 4 bases to trimming and J lost 5 bases, with 9 bases between them. CDR3 length: 13 residues. The CDR3 loop reads CAISGSIDNEQFF. The CDR3 DNA sequence: TGTGCCATCAGTGGGAGTATCGACAATGAGCAGTTCTTC.

This clonotype showed up just a few times. This chain joins TRBV6-1 and TRBJ2-5; 7 nucleotides match TRBD2. The CDR3 is made up of 16 amino acids. CDR1 and CDR2 from the germline V gene are MNHNS and SASEGT. The V gene end was trimmed by 3 bases and the J gene end by 2 bases; junction bases not matched to a gene: 9. CDR3 nucleotide sequence: TGTGCCAGCAGTGAGGGGTCTTGGGACTATCAAGAGACCCAGTACTTC. It translates to CASSEGSWDYQETQYF.

The sample holds many counts of this clonotype. This chain connects TRBV5-1 to TRBJ2-1, with D possibly being TRBD2 (6 bases). V lost 4 bases, J lost 5 bases, and 16 bases lay in between. Germline-derived CDR1 and CDR2 are SGHRS and YFSETQ. The CDR3 runs 15 residues. The CDR3 DNA is TGCGCCAGCAGCCGGGGGACCGCCGGTGACAATGAGCAGTTCTTC. It yields the protein CASSRGTAGDNEQFF.

As concerns this clonotype: This could be a read error, since a much larger clone is one nucleotide away. This rearrangement joins TRBV6-1 to TRBJ1-2; D unclear. CDR3 length: 11 residues. Germline V gives CDR1 MNHNS, CDR2 SASEGT. CDR3 loop: CVSSEARRYTF. The CDR3 nucleotides are TGTGTCAGCAGTGAAGCGCGGCGCTACACCTTC.